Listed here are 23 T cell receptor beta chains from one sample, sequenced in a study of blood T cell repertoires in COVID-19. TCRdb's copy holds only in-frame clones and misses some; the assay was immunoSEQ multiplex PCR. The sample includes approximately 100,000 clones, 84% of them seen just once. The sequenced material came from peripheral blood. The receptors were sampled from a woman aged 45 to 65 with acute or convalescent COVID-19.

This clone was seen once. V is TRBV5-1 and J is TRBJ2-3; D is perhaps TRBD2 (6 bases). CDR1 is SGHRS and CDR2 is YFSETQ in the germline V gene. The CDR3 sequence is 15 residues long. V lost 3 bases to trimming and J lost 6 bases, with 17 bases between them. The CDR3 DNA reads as TGCGCCAGCAGCTCCACTAGCAGCCGGGGGGATACGCAGTATTTT. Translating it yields CASSSTSSRGDTQYF.

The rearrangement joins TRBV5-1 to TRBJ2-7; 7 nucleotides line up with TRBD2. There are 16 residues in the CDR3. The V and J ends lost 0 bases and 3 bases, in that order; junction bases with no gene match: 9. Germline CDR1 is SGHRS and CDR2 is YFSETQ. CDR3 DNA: TGCGCCAGCAGCTTGGTAGGCGGGGGAAACTTCTACGAGCAGTACTTC. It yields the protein CASSLVGGGNFYEQYF.

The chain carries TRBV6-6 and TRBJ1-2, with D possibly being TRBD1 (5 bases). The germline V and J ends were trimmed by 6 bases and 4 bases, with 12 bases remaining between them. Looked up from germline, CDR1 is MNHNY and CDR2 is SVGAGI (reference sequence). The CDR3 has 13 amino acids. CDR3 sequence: CASRDTGGYGYTF. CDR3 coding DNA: TGTGCCAGCAGGGACACGGGGGGCTATGGCTACACCTTC.

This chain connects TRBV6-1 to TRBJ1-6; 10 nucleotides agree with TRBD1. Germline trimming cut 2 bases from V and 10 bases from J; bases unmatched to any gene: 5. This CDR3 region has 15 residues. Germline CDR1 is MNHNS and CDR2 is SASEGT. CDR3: CASSEWDRGDSPLHF. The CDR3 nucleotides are TGTGCCAGCAGTGAATGGGACAGGGGAGACTCACCCCTCCACTTT.

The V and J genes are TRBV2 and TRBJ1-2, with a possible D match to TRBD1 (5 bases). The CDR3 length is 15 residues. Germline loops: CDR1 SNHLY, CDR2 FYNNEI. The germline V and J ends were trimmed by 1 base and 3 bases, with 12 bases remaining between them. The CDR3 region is CASSEEVGVHYGYTF. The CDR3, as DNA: TGTGCCAGCAGTGAAGAGGTAGGGGTACACTATGGCTACACCTTC.

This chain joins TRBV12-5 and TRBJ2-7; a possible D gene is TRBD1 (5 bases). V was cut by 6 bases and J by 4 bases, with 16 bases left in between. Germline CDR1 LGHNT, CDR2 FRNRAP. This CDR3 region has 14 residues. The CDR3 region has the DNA TGTGCTAGTGGCCCTCAGGGCTACACTTACGAGCAGTACTTC. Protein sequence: CASGPQGYTYEQYF.

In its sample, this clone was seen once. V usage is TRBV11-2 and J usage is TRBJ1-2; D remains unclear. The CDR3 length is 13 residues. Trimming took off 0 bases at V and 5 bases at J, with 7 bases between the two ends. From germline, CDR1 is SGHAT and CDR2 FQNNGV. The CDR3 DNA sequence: TGTGCCAGCAGCTTAGAAGGGAGATATGGCTACACCTTC. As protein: CASSLEGRYGYTF.

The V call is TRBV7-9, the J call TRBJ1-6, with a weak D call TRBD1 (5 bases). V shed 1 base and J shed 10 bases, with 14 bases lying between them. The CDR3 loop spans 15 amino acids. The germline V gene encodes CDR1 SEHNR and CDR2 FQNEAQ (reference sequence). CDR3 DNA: TGTGCCAGCAGCTTAGGCAAAACAGGAGCCTCACCCCTCCACTTT. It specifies CASSLGKTGASPLHF.

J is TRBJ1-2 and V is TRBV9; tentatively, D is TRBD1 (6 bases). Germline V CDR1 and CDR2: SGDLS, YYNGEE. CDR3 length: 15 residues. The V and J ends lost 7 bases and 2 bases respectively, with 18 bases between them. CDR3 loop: CASAAGAGQNYGYTF. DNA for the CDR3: TGTGCCAGCGCAGCGGGGGCGGGGCAGAACTATGGCTACACCTTC.

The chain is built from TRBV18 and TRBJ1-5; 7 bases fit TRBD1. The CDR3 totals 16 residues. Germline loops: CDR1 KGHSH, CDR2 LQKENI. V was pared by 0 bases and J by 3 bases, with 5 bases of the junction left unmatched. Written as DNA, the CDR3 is TGTGCCAGCTCACCACCGGGGACAGCCTTCAATCAGCCCCAGCATTTT. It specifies CASSPPGTAFNQPQHF.

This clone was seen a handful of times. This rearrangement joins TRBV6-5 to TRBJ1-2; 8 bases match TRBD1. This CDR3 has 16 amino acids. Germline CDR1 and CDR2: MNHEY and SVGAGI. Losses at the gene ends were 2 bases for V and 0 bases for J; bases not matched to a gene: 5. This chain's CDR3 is CASSYLQDRANYGYTF. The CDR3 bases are TGTGCCAGCAGTTACCTCCAGGACAGGGCTAACTATGGCTACACCTTC.

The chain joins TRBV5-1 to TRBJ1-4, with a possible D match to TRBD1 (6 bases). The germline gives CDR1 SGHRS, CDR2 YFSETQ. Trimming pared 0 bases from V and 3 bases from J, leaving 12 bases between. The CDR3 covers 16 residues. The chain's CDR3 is CASSLGVQGANEKLFF. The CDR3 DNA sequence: TGCGCCAGCAGCTTGGGGGTACAGGGTGCTAATGAAAAACTGTTTTTT.

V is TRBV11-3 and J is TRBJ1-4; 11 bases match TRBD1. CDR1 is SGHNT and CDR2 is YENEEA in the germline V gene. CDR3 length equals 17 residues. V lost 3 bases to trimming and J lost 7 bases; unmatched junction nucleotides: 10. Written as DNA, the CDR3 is TGTGCCAGCAGCTTCGCCGGGACAGGGGGATCGGGTGAAAAACTGTTTTTT. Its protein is CASSFAGTGGSGEKLFF.

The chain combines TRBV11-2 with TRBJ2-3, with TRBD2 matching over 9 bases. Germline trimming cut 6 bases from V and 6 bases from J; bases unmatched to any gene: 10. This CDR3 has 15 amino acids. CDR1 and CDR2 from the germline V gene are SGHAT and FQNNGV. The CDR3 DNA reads TGTGCCAGCAGAACGACTAGCGGCCTTGGGGATACGCAGTATTTT. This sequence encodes CASRTTSGLGDTQYF.

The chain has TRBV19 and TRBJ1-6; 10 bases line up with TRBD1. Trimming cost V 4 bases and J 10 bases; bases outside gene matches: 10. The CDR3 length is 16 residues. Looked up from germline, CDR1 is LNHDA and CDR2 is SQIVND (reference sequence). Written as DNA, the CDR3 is TGTGCCAGTAGTACCTCAGGGACAGGGGAGGGATCACCCCTCCACTTT. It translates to CASSTSGTGEGSPLHF.

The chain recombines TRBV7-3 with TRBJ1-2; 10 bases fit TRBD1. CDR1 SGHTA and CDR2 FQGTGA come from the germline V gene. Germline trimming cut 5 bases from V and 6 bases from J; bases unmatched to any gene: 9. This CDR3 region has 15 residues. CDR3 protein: CASSPGTGVGDGYTF. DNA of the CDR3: TGTGCCAGCAGCCCCGGGACAGGGGTAGGAGATGGCTACACCTTC.

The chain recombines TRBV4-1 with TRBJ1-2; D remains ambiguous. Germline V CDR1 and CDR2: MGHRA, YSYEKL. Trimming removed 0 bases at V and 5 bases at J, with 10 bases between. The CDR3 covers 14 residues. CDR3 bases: TGCGCCAGCAGCCAAGATTTCAGATCATATGGCTACACCTTC. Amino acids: CASSQDFRSYGYTF.

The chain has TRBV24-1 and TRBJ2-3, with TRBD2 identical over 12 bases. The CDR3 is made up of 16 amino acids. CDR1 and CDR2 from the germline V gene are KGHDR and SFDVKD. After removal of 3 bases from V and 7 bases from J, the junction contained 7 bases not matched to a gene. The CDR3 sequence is CATSDVTSGGPNTQYF. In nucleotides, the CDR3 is TGTGCCACCAGTGATGTTACTAGCGGGGGGCCAAATACGCAGTATTTT.

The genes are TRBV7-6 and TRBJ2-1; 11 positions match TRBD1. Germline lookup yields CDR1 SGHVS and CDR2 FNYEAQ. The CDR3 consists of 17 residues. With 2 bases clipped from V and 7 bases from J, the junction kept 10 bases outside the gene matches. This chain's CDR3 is CASSLFSGTGGWNEQFF. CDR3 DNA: TGTGCCAGCAGCTTATTTTCCGGGACAGGGGGTTGGAATGAGCAGTTCTTC.

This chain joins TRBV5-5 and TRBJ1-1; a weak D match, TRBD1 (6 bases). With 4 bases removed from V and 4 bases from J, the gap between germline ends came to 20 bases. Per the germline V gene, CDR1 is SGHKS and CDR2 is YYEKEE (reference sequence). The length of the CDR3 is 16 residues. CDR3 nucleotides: TGTGCCAGCAGCCCAGGTGCGGGGGCGCGGGGCACTGAAGCTTTCTTT. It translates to CASSPGAGARGTEAFF.

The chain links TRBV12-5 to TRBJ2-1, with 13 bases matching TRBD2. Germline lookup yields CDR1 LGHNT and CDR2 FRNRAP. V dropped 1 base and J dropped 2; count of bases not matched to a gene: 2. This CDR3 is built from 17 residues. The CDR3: CASGLGLAGGPYNEQFF. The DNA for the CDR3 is TGTGCTAGTGGTTTGGGACTAGCGGGGGGCCCCTACAATGAGCAGTTCTTC.

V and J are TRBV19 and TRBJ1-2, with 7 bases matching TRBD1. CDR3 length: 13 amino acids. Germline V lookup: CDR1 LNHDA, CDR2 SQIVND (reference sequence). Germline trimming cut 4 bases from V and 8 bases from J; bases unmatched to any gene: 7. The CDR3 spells CASSTTTGNGYTF. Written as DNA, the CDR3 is TGTGCCAGTAGTACCACGACAGGGAACGGCTACACCTTC.

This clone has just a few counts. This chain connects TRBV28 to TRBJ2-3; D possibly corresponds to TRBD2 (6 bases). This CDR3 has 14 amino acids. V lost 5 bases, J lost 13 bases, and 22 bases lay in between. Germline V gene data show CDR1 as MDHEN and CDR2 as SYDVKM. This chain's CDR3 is CASSPGLLDSPKYF. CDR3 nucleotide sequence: TGTGCCAGCAGTCCGGGACTCTTAGACTCTCCGAAGTATTTT.